The 9 T cell receptor beta chains in this list originate from one sample, sequenced in a study of cytomegalovirus exposure and HLA in healthy donors. This PCR relied on a set of 60 Vbeta primers and 13 Jbeta primers. Some clones are missing from TCRdb's copy, which holds only in-frame ones; the method was immunoSEQ multiplex PCR. The sample contains about 73,000 clones, about 75% of which appear only once. The sequencing sample was made of PBMCs. These receptors were collected from a man aged 70-80 years in good health and CMV-seronegative.

The CDR3, as DNA: TGTGCCAGCAGTTACGCGATTGGACAGGAGAATTCACCCCTCCACTTT. Amino acid sequence: CASSYAIGQENSPLHF. The chain is built from TRBV6-5 and TRBJ1-6; 7 bases match TRBD1. Germline CDR1 and CDR2: MNHEY and SVGAGI. This CDR3 comprises 16 residues. V was pared by 2 bases and J by 7 bases, with 8 bases of the junction left unmatched.

This rearrangement joins TRBV29-1 to TRBJ2-5; 9 bases align to TRBD1. Trimming removed 6 bases from V and 5 bases from J; junction bases left unmatched: 7. This CDR3 is 13 amino acids long. Germline-derived CDR1 and CDR2 are SQVTM and ANQGSEA. The CDR3 coding sequence is TGCAGCGTGGTACAGGGGGCTGCGGAGACCCAGTACTTC. It codes for CSVVQGAAETQYF.

This chain joins TRBV29-1 and TRBJ2-2; D gene uncertain. Trimming stripped 5 bases from V and 0 bases from J, with 4 bases between. Germline assignment: CDR1 SQVTM and CDR2 ANQGSEA. The CDR3 has 12 amino acids. This CDR3 reads CSVPANTGELFF. Here the CDR3 DNA reads TGCAGCGTTCCCGCGAACACCGGGGAGCTGTTTTTT.

The chain recombines TRBV6-1 with TRBJ2-3; 7 nucleotides line up with TRBD2. Trimming at V came to 1 base and at J to 2 bases, leaving 9 bases not matched to a gene. The CDR3 spans 17 residues. Germline-derived CDR1 and CDR2 are MNHNS and SASEGT. The CDR3 DNA follows: TGTGCCAGCAGTGAAGAGTTGGGGGGAGGGGCCACAGATACGCAGTATTTT. Its protein is CASSEELGGGATDTQYF.

The CDR3 loop is CASSWGTGAGELFF. DNA of the CDR3: TGTGCCAGCAGCTGGGGGACAGGAGCCGGGGAGCTGTTTTTT. The chain employs TRBV11-2 and TRBJ2-2; TRBD1 matches 8 bases. The CDR3 covers 14 residues. Losses at the gene ends were 4 bases for V and 6 bases for J; bases not matched to a gene: 4. Germline V gene lookup returns CDR1 SGHAT and CDR2 FQNNGV.

The rearrangement uses TRBV15 and TRBJ1-4, with TRBD1 as a possible D gene (5 bases). Trimming removed 5 bases from V and 7 bases from J, with 14 bases in between. The V gene's germline CDR1 is LNHNV and CDR2 YYDKDF (reference sequence). The CDR3 runs 14 residues. CDR3 sequence (DNA): TGTGCCACCAGCGGCATAACAGGCGGTGAAAAACTGTTTTTT. Its protein is CATSGITGGEKLFF.

The chain is built from TRBV29-1 and TRBJ1-4; TRBD1 matches at 8 bases. V shed 4 bases and J 11 bases; nucleotides not matched to a gene: 9. This CDR3 is 13 amino acids long. In germline, CDR1 is SQVTM, CDR2 ANQGSEA. CDR3 region: CSVALQGEGKLFF. The CDR3 coding sequence is TGCAGCGTTGCCCTACAGGGGGAGGGGAAACTGTTTTTT.

V usage is TRBV27 and J usage is TRBJ1-2; maybe TRBD1 (5 bases). Trimming took 5 bases from V and 3 from J, leaving 19 bases between them. Germline V gene data show CDR1 as MNHEY and CDR2 as SMNVEV (reference sequence). This CDR3 has 16 amino acids. This CDR3 reads CASSTYGRGTDYGYTF. DNA for the CDR3: TGTGCCAGCAGTACCTACGGTCGGGGGACGGACTATGGCTACACCTTC.

The chain links TRBV14 to TRBJ2-2, with 7 positions matching TRBD1. The CDR3 contains 14 residues. The V gene end was trimmed by 1 base and the J gene end by 7 bases; junction bases not matched to a gene: 3. The V gene's germline CDR1 is SGHDN and CDR2 FVKESK. As DNA, the CDR3 is TGTGCCAGCAGCCAAGGACAGGGATACGGGGAGCTGTTTTTT. Protein: CASSQGQGYGELFF.